The 4 T cell receptor beta chains presented below share a single source sample, sequenced in a study of beta chain features in type 1 diabetes. Study conclusions and caveats: When Type 1 diabetes patients were examined, their TCRB CDR3s proved moderately but significantly shorter in all four CD4+ subsets.

These receptors' targets are unknown. Since all of the isolated RNA was reverse transcribed, expressed TCRB transcripts were what got sequenced. Using immunoSEQ multiplex PCR, the repertoire was profiled, and TCRdb retains in-frame clones only, with some absent. This table has around 260,000 clones, about 20% appearing once. Input material: naive CD4+ T cells from blood. The origin of the receptors is a woman aged 40-49 years with type 1 diabetes.

This clone was seen a few times. The chain combines TRBV25-1 with TRBJ2-1; TRBD2 aligns across 15 bases. The CDR3 loop spans 18 amino acids. The ends lost 3 bases at V and 7 bases at J; junction bases unmatched: 10. The germline gives CDR1 MGHDK, CDR2 SYGVNS. The CDR3 spells CASSEGLAGGGRWNEQFF. CDR3 DNA sequence: TGTGCCAGCAGTGAGGGACTAGCGGGAGGAGGGAGGTGGAATGAGCAGTTCTTC.

The chain carries TRBV29-1 and TRBJ2-7; 10 bases align to TRBD2. This CDR3 has 15 amino acids. The junction had 14 bases not matched to a gene; V was cut back by 6 bases and J by 6 bases. Looked up from germline, CDR1 is SQVTM and CDR2 is ANQGSEA. The CDR3 bases are TGCAGCGTCTCCCATAGGCTAGCGGGAGAGGGCGAGCAGTACTTC. Translation gives CSVSHRLAGEGEQYF.

This clone was seen a few times. The chain recombines TRBV6-5 with TRBJ2-3; TRBD2 agrees at 8 bases. The J segment lost 2 bases and the V segment lost 2 bases, leaving 3 bases of the junction unmatched. The CDR3 runs to 15 residues. Germline V gene lookup returns CDR1 MNHEY and CDR2 SVGAGI. CDR3 loop: CASSYRGGYTDTQYF. In DNA, the CDR3 is TGTGCCAGCAGTTACCGGGGGGGGTACACAGATACGCAGTATTTT.

This clone showed up just a few times. The chain links TRBV28 to TRBJ1-1, with D perhaps matching TRBD1 (5 bases). Germline V CDR1 and CDR2: MDHEN, SYDVKM. The CDR3 length is 13 residues. V was pared by 10 bases and J by 1 base, with 13 bases between. CDR3 sequence reads: CAIRQQANTEAFF. In nucleotides, the CDR3 is TGTGCCATTCGACAGCAAGCGAACACTGAAGCTTTCTTT.